Shown below are 24 T cell receptor beta chains from a single sample sequenced in a study of T cell responses to AZD1222 COVID-19 vaccine (dated by TCRdb to the early 2020s). The label giving this sample's time point can be read as: baseline before first vaccination. Libraries were prepared through the immunoSEQ multiplex PCR assay. In its TCRdb copy, this immuneACCESS table keeps in-frame sequences only and misses some clones. Where compared with another copy, unresolved V genes explain less than half of these, and the others have no known cause. This sample gives 96,000 or so clones in total; about 90% of them show up just once. The biggest ten clones account for approximately 27% of the sample. The material sequenced was peripheral blood, taken on day 0 of AZD1222 vaccination. These receptors were obtained from an adult in good health.

The rearrangement joins TRBV3-1 (or the pseudogene TRBV3-2) to TRBJ2-5; 7 bases map to TRBD2. V was clipped by 3 bases and J by 5 bases; unmatched bases: 6. CDR1 and CDR2 (germline): LGHDT, YNNKEL (reference sequence). The CDR3 sequence is 14 residues long. CDR3 sequence: CASSQAREGETQYF. Here the CDR3 DNA reads TGTGCCAGCAGCCAGGCGAGGGAGGGTGAGACCCAGTACTTC.

The chain couples TRBV7-9 to TRBJ2-1, with no clear D. Between the trimmed V and J ends, which lost 1 base and 0 bases, there was a span of 10 bases. Germline CDR1 SEHNR, CDR2 FQNEAQ (reference sequence). This CDR3 is 16 amino acids long. The CDR3 here is CASSLEGFSSYNEQFF. As DNA, the CDR3 is TGTGCCAGCAGCTTAGAAGGGTTCAGCTCCTACAATGAGCAGTTCTTC.

This rearrangement joins TRBV19 to TRBJ1-1, with TRBD1 as a possible D gene (6 bases). CDR1 and CDR2 (germline): LNHDA, SQIVND (reference sequence). Trimming shortened V by 3 bases and J by 5 bases, and 19 bases separated the two germline ends. CDR3 length equals 16 residues. The CDR3 nucleotides read TGTGCCAGTAGTATTGATACAGGGTTTCAGATTACTGAAGCTTTCTTT. It is translated as CASSIDTGFQITEAFF.

This chain uses TRBV9 with TRBJ1-2; 7 positions match TRBD1. V was pared by 0 bases and J by 4 bases, with 3 bases of the junction left unmatched. The CDR3 contains 14 residues. Germline lookup yields CDR1 SGDLS and CDR2 YYNGEE. DNA for the CDR3: TGTGCCAGCAGCGTAGGAGACAGGGCCTATGGCTACACCTTC. Its translation: CASSVGDRAYGYTF.

The rearrangement uses TRBV6-2 or TRBV6-3 and TRBJ2-1, with 14 positions matching TRBD2. This CDR3 has 16 residues. Germline-derived CDR1 and CDR2 are MNHEY and SVGEGT. V shed 6 bases, J shed 10 bases, and the junction held 11 bases outside the gene matches. As DNA, the CDR3 is TGTGCCAGCAGCTCCGGGACTAGCGGGAGTACTTGGGAGCAGTTCTTC. Translation: CASSSGTSGSTWEQFF.

This clone came up once. The chain has TRBV6-5 and TRBJ1-6; 9 bases agree with TRBD1. V lost 6 bases to trimming and J lost 3 bases; unmatched junction nucleotides: 3. Germline CDR1 and CDR2: MNHEY and SVGAGI. This CDR3 has 15 residues. In DNA form, the CDR3 reads TGTGCCAGCAGCACGGGACAGGGCTATAATTCACCCCTCCACTTT. It translates to CASSTGQGYNSPLHF.

The V gene is TRBV6-2 or TRBV6-3, the J gene TRBJ1-1; 7 bases line up with TRBD1. V lost 5 bases, J lost 1 base, and 4 bases stayed unmatched. Germline V gene sequence: CDR1 MNHEY, CDR2 SVGEGT. The CDR3 covers 14 residues. CDR3 in DNA: TGTGCCAGCAGTCCATGGACAGGGAACACTGAAGCTTTCTTT. Translation: CASSPWTGNTEAFF.

This clone was picked up one time. The chain recombines TRBV18 with TRBJ2-3, with 8 positions matching TRBD2. Germline assignment: CDR1 KGHSH and CDR2 LQKENI. V lost 5 bases to trimming and J lost 4 bases; unmatched junction nucleotides: 11. The CDR3 runs to 16 residues. The CDR3 is CASSLGLAPGADTQYF. The CDR3 DNA follows: TGTGCCAGCTCATTAGGACTAGCCCCGGGAGCAGATACGCAGTATTTT.

The V gene is TRBV9, the J gene TRBJ2-2, with D unclear. The CDR3 extends over 14 amino acids. Germline assignment: CDR1 SGDLS and CDR2 YYNGEE. V was shortened by 4 bases and J by 5 bases, with 12 bases between the two germline ends. CDR3 loop: CASSLSTLTGELFF. The CDR3 nucleotides are TGTGCCAGCAGCTTATCGACTTTAACCGGGGAGCTGTTTTTT.

V and J are TRBV30 and TRBJ2-2, with 12 bases identical to TRBD2. CDR3 size: 18 residues. Germline V CDR1 and CDR2: GTSNPN, SVGIG (reference sequence). J gave up 5 bases and V 1 base, and 11 bases lay outside the gene matches. The CDR3, as DNA: TGTGCCTGGAGTGACCAGACTAGCGGGAGAACGGCAACCGGGGAGCTGTTTTTT. It is translated as CAWSDQTSGRTATGELFF.

The chain is built from TRBV5-1 and TRBJ2-1; 7 nucleotides align to TRBD2. Trimming took 2 bases from V and 7 from J; bases not matched to a gene: 9. The germline V gene encodes CDR1 SGHRS and CDR2 YFSETQ. The CDR3 runs to 15 residues. The CDR3: CASSLSLAEANEQFF. Written as DNA, the CDR3 is TGCGCCAGCAGCTTAAGTCTAGCGGAGGCAAATGAGCAGTTCTTC.

This clone has only one observation. The chain joins TRBV6-5 to TRBJ1-4; D may be TRBD1 (5 bases). The CDR3 runs 16 residues. Trimming took 2 bases from V and 1 from J, leaving 11 bases between them. Germline V gives CDR1 MNHEY, CDR2 SVGAGI. This chain's CDR3 is CASSYGRVRTNEKLFF. CDR3 DNA sequence: TGTGCCAGCAGTTACGGCAGGGTCAGAACTAATGAAAAACTGTTTTTT.

The chain employs TRBV19 and TRBJ1-1; 10 bases agree with TRBD1. Germline V gene sequence: CDR1 LNHDA, CDR2 SQIVND (reference sequence). The CDR3 extends over 15 amino acids. Trimming cost V 1 base and J 4 bases; bases outside gene matches: 3. This CDR3 reads CASSIGWDRGTEAFF. DNA for the CDR3: TGTGCCAGTAGTATAGGGTGGGACAGGGGCACTGAAGCTTTCTTT.

The J gene is TRBJ2-1, the V gene TRBV11-2; D gene uncertain. The germline V and J ends were trimmed by 6 bases and 0 bases, with 12 bases remaining between them. The CDR3 covers 15 residues. The germline gives CDR1 SGHAT, CDR2 FQNNGV. The CDR3 DNA follows: TGTGCCAGCAGTCGACCGTCGAGCTCCTACAATGAGCAGTTCTTC. This codes for CASSRPSSSYNEQFF. Full variable domain (rest looked up from reference TRBV11-2 and TRBJ2-1): EAGVAQSPRYKIIEKRQSVAFWCNPISGHATLYWYQQILGQGPKLLIQFQNNGVVDDSQLPKDRFSAERLKGVDSTLKIQPAKLEDSAVYLCASSRPSSSYNEQFFGPGTRLTVL.

The rearrangement joins TRBV30 to TRBJ2-7, with D uncertain. Germline assignment: CDR1 GTSNPN and CDR2 SVGIG (reference sequence). V was cut by 5 bases and J by 2 bases, with 7 bases left in between. The CDR3 is 11 amino acids. This CDR3 is CAWASAYEQYF. In DNA form, the CDR3 reads TGTGCCTGGGCCTCAGCCTACGAGCAGTACTTC.

The chain recombines TRBV4-3 with TRBJ2-3; D is undetermined. This CDR3 comprises 17 residues. V was cut by 4 bases and J by 1 base, with 18 bases left in between. Germline V gene lookup returns CDR1 LGHNA and CDR2 YSLEER. The CDR3 coding sequence is TGCGCCAGCAGCCTCAACGCGTTGCAGGTACGCACAGATACGCAGTATTTT. It is translated as CASSLNALQVRTDTQYF.

This rearrangement joins TRBV15 to TRBJ2-5, with a weak D call TRBD2 (5 bases). Germline lookup yields CDR1 LNHNV and CDR2 YYDKDF (reference sequence). Trimming pared 0 bases from V and 2 bases from J, leaving 7 bases between. This CDR3 comprises 14 residues. Here the CDR3 DNA reads TGTGCCACCAGCAGAGAGCTAGCTCAAGAGACCCAGTACTTC. It encodes CATSRELAQETQYF.

This clone was counted a single time. The chain combines TRBV28 with TRBJ2-7; 11 positions match TRBD2. This CDR3 contains 14 residues. CDR1 is MDHEN and CDR2 is SYDVKM in the germline V gene. With V trimmed by 7 bases and J by 7 bases, 9 bases remained unmatched. The CDR3 DNA is TGTGCCAGCACAATACTAGCGGGAGAAGGGGAGCAGTACTTC. This sequence encodes CASTILAGEGEQYF. The full variable domain, with the rest looked up from reference TRBV28 and TRBJ2-7, is DVKVTQSSRYLVKRTGEKVFLECVQDMDHENMFWYRQDPGLGLRLIYFSYDVKMKEKGDIPEGYSVSREKKERFSLILESASTNQTSMYLCASTILAGEGEQYFGPGTRLTVT.

The V and J genes are TRBV28 and TRBJ2-3; TRBD1 or TRBD2 may be the D gene (6 bases each). Deletions cut 5 bases from V and 4 bases from J, with 16 bases between. Looked up from germline, CDR1 is MDHEN and CDR2 is SYDVKM. CDR3 length: 15 amino acids. DNA of the CDR3: TGTGCCAGCAGTCCCCTTGGGGGGCGCGCAGATACGCAGTATTTT. It encodes CASSPLGGRADTQYF.

The chain employs TRBV25-1 and TRBJ2-1, with 8 positions matching TRBD2. Trimming at V came to 8 bases and at J to 14 bases, leaving 14 bases not matched to a gene. The CDR3 loop spans 13 amino acids. Germline V gives CDR1 MGHDK, CDR2 SYGVNS. CDR3 coding DNA: TGTGCCAGCCCCCCCCGCGGGAGGCCCCCCGAGTTCTTC. Protein: CASPPRGRPPEFF.

The V call is TRBV7-2, the J call TRBJ2-4; unclear D gene. Per germline, CDR1 SGHTA and CDR2 FQGNSA. Trimming removed 5 bases from V and 4 bases from J, with 24 bases in between. CDR3 length: 18 residues. CDR3 nucleotides: TGTGCCAGCAGCCAGAGGTCCACCGGGCCCGGTCGGAAAAACATTCAGTACTTC. Its translation is CASSQRSTGPGRKNIQYF.

This clone was counted a few times. The gene calls are TRBV2 and TRBJ2-7; D perhaps matches TRBD2 (6 bases). Per the germline V gene, CDR1 is SNHLY and CDR2 is FYNNEI. Trimming took 6 bases from V and 5 from J, leaving 17 bases between them. CDR3 length: 14 amino acids. The CDR3 spells CASSPTGVVHEQYF. The DNA for the CDR3 is TGTGCCAGCAGCCCTACGGGGGTCGTCCACGAGCAGTACTTC.

J is TRBJ1-1 and V is TRBV28; perhaps TRBD1 as D (5 bases). CDR1 and CDR2 (germline): MDHEN, SYDVKM. CDR3 size: 18 residues. Trimming took off 2 bases at V and 0 bases at J, with 19 bases between the two ends. In DNA form, the CDR3 reads TGTGCCAGCAGTTTACCTACCTTTTTCTGGGGGGTGAACACTGAAGCTTTCTTT. It encodes CASSLPTFFWGVNTEAFF.

The J gene is TRBJ2-3, the V gene TRBV5-1, with TRBD2 as a possible D gene (6 bases). Trimming took 1 base from V and 5 from J, leaving 20 bases between them. From germline, CDR1 is SGHRS and CDR2 YFSETQ. CDR3 length equals 17 residues. The CDR3 DNA is TGCGCCAGCAGCTTGTTGGGGGACTGGCAGGCCGGAGATACGCAGTATTTT. This encodes CASSLLGDWQAGDTQYF.